The rows below give T cell receptor beta chains drawn from one sample of a study of T-cell memory formation after mild COVID-19. A single record per CDR3 protein comes from TCRdb applying MiXCR to the 5' RACE reads. The profile shows 250,000 or so distinct CDR3 sequences, approximately 19% of them singletons. What was sequenced was PBMCs or a T cell subset sorted from them (not recorded which). These receptors were taken from a man aged 18-30 years who had mild COVID-19 (a few samples of this study predate the infection). Cell type and time point are not known. Each CDR3 is given with its conserved first and last residue. The order of the fields is clone size, J gene, V gene, CDR3 length, D gene, CDR3 protein, CDR3 DNA. D genes are given only for firm matches. The size field is filled for only some rows; it gives once, few, many or a size class.

clone size: few; J gene: TRBJ2-3; V gene: TRBV6-6; CDR3 length: 15; D gene: .; CDR3 protein: CASSPGGYHTDTQYF; CDR3 DNA: TGTGCCAGCAGTCCCGGCGGCTACCACACAGATACGCAGTATTTT
clone size: few; J gene: TRBJ2-7; V gene: TRBV5-1; CDR3 length: 15; D gene: TRBD2; CDR3 protein: CASSLVRGNLHEQYF; CDR3 DNA: TGCGCCAGCAGCTTGGTGCGGGGGAACTTACACGAGCAGTACTTC
clone size: .; J gene: TRBJ1-5; V gene: TRBV7-2; CDR3 length: 14; D gene: TRBD1; CDR3 protein: CASSLSGTVQPQHF; CDR3 DNA: TGTGCCAGCAGCTTAAGTGGGACAGTTCAGCCCCAGCATTTT
clone size: .; J gene: TRBJ1-1; V gene: TRBV4-1; CDR3 length: 13; D gene: .; CDR3 protein: CASSPELNTEAFF; CDR3 DNA: TGCGCCAGCAGCCCAGAGCTGAACACTGAAGCTTTCTTT
clone size: .; J gene: TRBJ2-3; V gene: TRBV6-5; CDR3 length: 13; D gene: .; CDR3 protein: CASSRSHTDTQYF; CDR3 DNA: TGTGCCAGCAGCAGGAGTCACACAGATACGCAGTATTTT
clone size: few; J gene: TRBJ2-1; V gene: TRBV12-3/TRBV12-4; CDR3 length: 20; D gene: .; CDR3 protein: CASSLALGDESTWENNEQFF; CDR3 DNA: TGTGCCAGCAGTTTAGCGCTAGGGGACGAGAGCACTTGGGAAAACAATGAGCAGTTCTTC
clone size: many; J gene: TRBJ2-1; V gene: TRBV5-5; CDR3 length: 14; D gene: TRBD1; CDR3 protein: CASSAWTGHNEQFF; CDR3 DNA: TGTGCCAGCAGCGCATGGACAGGGCACAATGAGCAGTTCTTC
clone size: .; J gene: TRBJ2-5; V gene: TRBV18; CDR3 length: 17; D gene: .; CDR3 protein: CASSGNTGHAYQETQYF; CDR3 DNA: TGTGCCAGCTCAGGAAACACGGGGCACGCTTACCAAGAGACCCAGTACTTC
clone size: .; J gene: TRBJ1-1; V gene: TRBV20-1; CDR3 length: 13; D gene: .; CDR3 protein: CSARGTLNTEAFF; CDR3 DNA: TGCAGTGCTAGAGGAACACTGAACACTGAAGCTTTCTTT
clone size: .; J gene: TRBJ1-5; V gene: TRBV5-1; CDR3 length: 15; D gene: TRBD1; CDR3 protein: CASTFGGQNNQPQHF; CDR3 DNA: TGCGCCAGCACCTTCGGGGGACAGAACAATCAGCCCCAGCATTTT
clone size: few; J gene: TRBJ2-1; V gene: TRBV24-1; CDR3 length: 19; D gene: TRBD1; CDR3 protein: CATSDHGQGVQSSYNEQFF; CDR3 DNA: TGTGCCACCAGTGATCACGGACAGGGGGTCCAAAGCTCCTACAATGAGCAGTTCTTC
clone size: .; J gene: TRBJ2-4; V gene: TRBV12-3/TRBV12-4; CDR3 length: 16; D gene: .; CDR3 protein: CASSYRGDLAKNIQYF; CDR3 DNA: TGTGCCAGCAGTTATCGGGGCGACCTAGCCAAAAACATTCAGTACTTC
clone size: .; J gene: TRBJ1-6; V gene: TRBV2; CDR3 length: 15; D gene: .; CDR3 protein: CASSQRGTYNSPLHF; CDR3 DNA: TGTGCCAGCAGTCAGCGCGGCACCTATAATTCACCCCTCCACTTT
clone size: .; J gene: TRBJ2-2; V gene: TRBV7-2; CDR3 length: 14; D gene: .; CDR3 protein: CASSLFPASGELFF; CDR3 DNA: TGTGCCAGCAGCTTATTCCCAGCGTCCGGGGAGCTGTTTTTT
clone size: .; J gene: TRBJ2-2; V gene: TRBV12-3/TRBV12-4; CDR3 length: 19; D gene: .; CDR3 protein: CASSRDRAPAGGRTGELFF; CDR3 DNA: TGTGCCAGCAGCCGGGACAGGGCGCCAGCGGGGGGCCGCACCGGGGAGCTGTTTTTT
clone size: many; J gene: TRBJ2-6; V gene: TRBV28; CDR3 length: 15; D gene: .; CDR3 protein: CASSGGVSGANVLTF; CDR3 DNA: TGTGCCAGCAGTGGAGGTGTATCTGGGGCCAACGTCCTGACTTTC
clone size: few; J gene: TRBJ1-2; V gene: TRBV12-3/TRBV12-4; CDR3 length: 14; D gene: .; CDR3 protein: CASSSPGSFYGYTF; CDR3 DNA: TGTGCCAGCAGTTCCCCAGGGTCCTTCTATGGCTACACCTTC
clone size: few; J gene: TRBJ1-6; V gene: TRBV18; CDR3 length: 16; D gene: .; CDR3 protein: CASSPVGSEWESPLHF; CDR3 DNA: TGTGCCAGCTCACCGGTCGGTAGTGAGTGGGAGTCACCCCTCCACTTT
clone size: few; J gene: TRBJ1-3; V gene: TRBV12-3/TRBV12-4; CDR3 length: 15; D gene: .; CDR3 protein: CASSLDGRVGNTIYF; CDR3 DNA: TGTGCCAGCAGTTTAGATGGTCGAGTTGGAAACACCATATATTTT
clone size: medium-sized; J gene: TRBJ2-7; V gene: TRBV7-2; CDR3 length: 13; D gene: .; CDR3 protein: CASSFRRGYEQYF; CDR3 DNA: TGTGCCAGCAGCTTTCGTAGGGGCTACGAGCAGTACTTC
clone size: few; J gene: TRBJ2-7; V gene: TRBV5-1; CDR3 length: 14; D gene: .; CDR3 protein: CASSSWSLSMEQYF; CDR3 DNA: TGCGCCAGCAGCTCCTGGTCACTAAGCATGGAGCAGTACTTC
clone size: few; J gene: TRBJ1-4; V gene: TRBV29-1; CDR3 length: 13; D gene: .; CDR3 protein: CSVDSGQGEKLFF; CDR3 DNA: TGCAGCGTTGACTCAGGTCAAGGTGAAAAACTGTTTTTT
clone size: .; J gene: TRBJ2-5; V gene: TRBV5-1; CDR3 length: 18; D gene: TRBD2; CDR3 protein: CASSWARTSGGIQETQYF; CDR3 DNA: TGCGCCAGCAGCTGGGCTCGGACTAGCGGGGGCATCCAAGAGACCCAGTACTTC
clone size: few; J gene: TRBJ2-3; V gene: TRBV5-1; CDR3 length: 15; D gene: .; CDR3 protein: CASSPTHTSTDTQYF; CDR3 DNA: TGCGCCAGCAGCCCAACGCATACGTCCACAGATACGCAGTATTTT
clone size: .; J gene: TRBJ2-5; V gene: TRBV9; CDR3 length: 14; D gene: .; CDR3 protein: CASSVDIQGETQYF; CDR3 DNA: TGTGCCAGCAGCGTAGACATCCAGGGAGAGACCCAGTACTTC
clone size: .; J gene: TRBJ1-1; V gene: TRBV6-1; CDR3 length: 13; D gene: .; CDR3 protein: CASRADRNTEAFF; CDR3 DNA: TGTGCCAGCAGAGCCGACAGGAACACTGAAGCTTTCTTT
clone size: few; J gene: TRBJ1-5; V gene: TRBV3-1; CDR3 length: 14; D gene: .; CDR3 protein: CASSQGDQNQPQHF; CDR3 DNA: TGTGCCAGCAGCCAGGGAGATCAGAATCAGCCCCAGCATTTT
clone size: many; J gene: TRBJ2-3; V gene: TRBV6-6; CDR3 length: 11; D gene: .; CDR3 protein: CASSPRDTQYF; CDR3 DNA: TGTGCCAGCAGCCCGAGAGATACGCAGTATTTT
clone size: .; J gene: TRBJ1-1; V gene: TRBV6-2/TRBV6-3; CDR3 length: 14; D gene: .; CDR3 protein: CASSWPGWGTEAFF; CDR3 DNA: TGTGCCAGCAGTTGGCCCGGATGGGGCACTGAAGCTTTCTTT
clone size: .; J gene: TRBJ1-2; V gene: TRBV7-9; CDR3 length: 15; D gene: .; CDR3 protein: CASSPRIGSNYGYTF; CDR3 DNA: TGTGCCAGCAGCCCACGGATCGGGTCTAACTATGGCTACACCTTC
clone size: .; J gene: TRBJ2-5; V gene: TRBV5-6; CDR3 length: 12; D gene: .; CDR3 protein: CASSLGMETQYF; CDR3 DNA: TGTGCCAGCAGCTTGGGCATGGAGACCCAGTACTTC
clone size: .; J gene: TRBJ1-6; V gene: TRBV7-2; CDR3 length: 14; D gene: .; CDR3 protein: CASSLEGLQSTLHF; CDR3 DNA: TGTGCCAGCAGCTTAGAGGGCCTCCAATCAACCCTCCACTTT
clone size: few; J gene: TRBJ2-5; V gene: TRBV11-2; CDR3 length: 14; D gene: .; CDR3 protein: CASSPTLEGETQYF; CDR3 DNA: TGTGCCAGCAGCCCGACCCTTGAGGGAGAGACCCAGTACTTC
clone size: few; J gene: TRBJ2-5; V gene: TRBV11-2; CDR3 length: 16; D gene: .; CDR3 protein: CASSAWITGVTETQYF; CDR3 DNA: TGTGCCAGCAGCGCGTGGATTACGGGGGTAACAGAGACCCAGTACTTC
clone size: .; J gene: TRBJ2-1; V gene: TRBV7-3; CDR3 length: 15; D gene: .; CDR3 protein: CASSPSGGGYNEQFF; CDR3 DNA: TGTGCCAGCAGCCCCTCCGGTGGGGGATACAATGAGCAGTTCTTC
clone size: few; J gene: TRBJ2-1; V gene: TRBV12-3/TRBV12-4; CDR3 length: 14; D gene: TRBD2; CDR3 protein: CASTKMTSSYEQFF; CDR3 DNA: TGTGCCAGCACTAAAATGACTAGCTCCTATGAGCAGTTCTTC
clone size: few; J gene: TRBJ2-7; V gene: TRBV10-3; CDR3 length: 13; D gene: .; CDR3 protein: CAITSEGFNEQYF; CDR3 DNA: TGTGCCATCACCTCGGAGGGGTTCAACGAGCAGTACTTC
clone size: few; J gene: TRBJ2-3; V gene: TRBV18; CDR3 length: 14; D gene: .; CDR3 protein: CASSPPSVGDTQYF; CDR3 DNA: TGTGCCAGCTCACCACCGTCGGTCGGAGATACGCAGTATTTT
clone size: .; J gene: TRBJ1-2; V gene: TRBV29-1; CDR3 length: 13; D gene: .; CDR3 protein: CSVVLQGDYGYTF; CDR3 DNA: TGCAGCGTTGTTTTGCAGGGCGACTATGGCTACACCTTC
clone size: .; J gene: TRBJ1-2; V gene: TRBV5-1; CDR3 length: 13; D gene: .; CDR3 protein: CASSIEPTGGYTF; CDR3 DNA: TGCGCCAGCAGCATCGAACCTACCGGGGGCTACACCTTC
clone size: .; J gene: TRBJ2-6; V gene: TRBV29-1; CDR3 length: 18; D gene: .; CDR3 protein: CSAAGDSEFTSGANVLTF; CDR3 DNA: TGCAGCGCCGCGGGGGACAGCGAATTTACCTCTGGGGCCAACGTCCTGACTTTC
clone size: .; J gene: TRBJ2-7; V gene: TRBV2; CDR3 length: 13; D gene: TRBD1; CDR3 protein: CASTDRVRYEQYF; CDR3 DNA: TGTGCCAGTACGGACAGGGTTCGGTACGAGCAGTACTTC
clone size: few; J gene: TRBJ2-3; V gene: TRBV28; CDR3 length: 14; D gene: TRBD2; CDR3 protein: CASNRGGSTDTQYF; CDR3 DNA: TGTGCCAGCAACCGGGGGGGCAGCACAGATACGCAGTATTTT
clone size: .; J gene: TRBJ2-1; V gene: TRBV10-3; CDR3 length: 15; D gene: .; CDR3 protein: CAISARGFDYNEQFF; CDR3 DNA: TGTGCCATCAGTGCCAGGGGATTCGACTACAATGAGCAGTTCTTC
clone size: few; J gene: TRBJ1-1; V gene: TRBV29-1; CDR3 length: 14; D gene: .; CDR3 protein: CSVETRQSSTEAFF; CDR3 DNA: TGCAGCGTTGAAACACGACAGAGCTCAACTGAAGCTTTCTTT
clone size: .; J gene: TRBJ2-1; V gene: TRBV6-5; CDR3 length: 16; D gene: .; CDR3 protein: CASSYSADGSRNEQFF; CDR3 DNA: TGTGCCAGCAGTTACTCAGCGGATGGTAGTCGGAATGAGCAGTTCTTC
clone size: many; J gene: TRBJ1-1; V gene: TRBV10-2; CDR3 length: 13; D gene: TRBD1; CDR3 protein: CAGNRGPNTEAFF; CDR3 DNA: TGCGCCGGTAACAGGGGGCCCAACACTGAAGCTTTCTTT
clone size: many; J gene: TRBJ1-1; V gene: TRBV7-2; CDR3 length: 13; D gene: .; CDR3 protein: CASRLQGETEAFF; CDR3 DNA: TGTGCCAGCAGGCTACAGGGAGAGACTGAAGCTTTCTTT
clone size: few; J gene: TRBJ1-1; V gene: TRBV7-2; CDR3 length: 14; D gene: .; CDR3 protein: CASSLGREKAEAFF; CDR3 DNA: TGTGCCAGCAGCTTAGGCAGGGAGAAGGCTGAAGCTTTCTTT
clone size: few; J gene: TRBJ1-6; V gene: TRBV4-1; CDR3 length: 15; D gene: .; CDR3 protein: CASSLRDPGDSPLHF; CDR3 DNA: TGCGCCAGCAGCCTCCGGGACCCGGGGGATTCACCCCTCCACTTT
clone size: .; J gene: TRBJ2-1; V gene: TRBV4-3; CDR3 length: 15; D gene: TRBD2; CDR3 protein: CASSQGLAAYNEQFF; CDR3 DNA: TGCGCCAGCAGCCAAGGCCTAGCGGCCTACAATGAGCAGTTCTTC
clone size: .; J gene: TRBJ2-5; V gene: TRBV7-2; CDR3 length: 15; D gene: .; CDR3 protein: CASSLATRRQETQYF; CDR3 DNA: TGTGCCAGCAGCTTAGCGACGCGACGGCAAGAGACCCAGTACTTC
clone size: .; J gene: TRBJ1-1; V gene: TRBV4-3; CDR3 length: 13; D gene: .; CDR3 protein: CASSQVAGTEAFF; CDR3 DNA: TGCGCCAGCAGCCAAGTTGCGGGAACTGAAGCTTTCTTT
clone size: .; J gene: TRBJ2-1; V gene: TRBV14; CDR3 length: 17; D gene: TRBD2; CDR3 protein: CASSSFLRGTIRTTQFF; CDR3 DNA: TGTGCCAGCAGCTCGTTCCTGCGGGGGACGATCCGTACTACTCAGTTCTTC
clone size: .; J gene: TRBJ1-5; V gene: TRBV6-2/TRBV6-3; CDR3 length: 14; D gene: .; CDR3 protein: CASSYLGAGQPQHF; CDR3 DNA: TGTGCCAGCAGTTACTTGGGGGCAGGTCAGCCCCAGCATTTT
clone size: .; J gene: TRBJ2-5; V gene: TRBV5-1; CDR3 length: 13; D gene: .; CDR3 protein: CARNYPAPETQYF; CDR3 DNA: TGCGCCAGGAACTACCCCGCTCCGGAGACCCAGTACTTC
clone size: .; J gene: TRBJ2-2; V gene: TRBV7-3; CDR3 length: 15; D gene: .; CDR3 protein: CASSLSSPSTGELFF; CDR3 DNA: TGTGCCAGCAGCTTGTCTAGCCCGTCCACCGGGGAGCTGTTTTTT
clone size: many; J gene: TRBJ2-1; V gene: TRBV6-2/TRBV6-3; CDR3 length: 14; D gene: .; CDR3 protein: CASGLSISYNEQFF; CDR3 DNA: TGTGCCAGCGGACTATCCATCTCCTACAATGAGCAGTTCTTC
clone size: .; J gene: TRBJ2-3; V gene: TRBV23-1; CDR3 length: 17; D gene: TRBD1; CDR3 protein: CASRNAGTGGFTDTQYF; CDR3 DNA: TGCGCCAGCAGGAACGCCGGGACAGGGGGTTTCACAGATACGCAGTATTTT